This TCR beta chain comes out of a study of T cells in Graves' hyperthyroidism and ophthalmopathy. Overall study results and limits: Stable hyperthyroidism was told apart from ophthalmopathy by a model built on 13 V-J features.

The table lists this clonotype with a few counts. Its specificity is unknown. Graves' hyperthyroidism showing no ophthalmopathy progression within 18 months was considered stable. From approximately 9.1 ml of fresh peripheral blood, PBMCs were isolated. Amplified regions were TCR beta CDR3 sequences from RNA transcripts. An initial round of RT-PCR targeting the TCR CDR3 relied on the HTBI primer set. TCRdb recomputed calls from the multiplex PCR reads with MiXCR, one row per CDR3 protein. This repertoire shows nearly 750,000 distinct CDR3 sequences, under 45% found once; its top ten account for around 30%. V was clipped by 3 bases and J by 6 bases, with 5 bases between them. This CDR3 has 11 residues. Looked up from germline, CDR1 is DFQATT and CDR2 is SNEGSKA (reference sequence).

The receptor was derived from a woman aged 40 to 49 with Graves' hyperthyroidism. V usage is TRBV20-1 and J usage is TRBJ2-2, with no clear D. Sequences were obtained from blood. The chain's CDR3 is CSASWAGELFF. The CDR3 bases are TGCAGTGCTAGCTGGGCCGGGGAGCTGTTTTTT.